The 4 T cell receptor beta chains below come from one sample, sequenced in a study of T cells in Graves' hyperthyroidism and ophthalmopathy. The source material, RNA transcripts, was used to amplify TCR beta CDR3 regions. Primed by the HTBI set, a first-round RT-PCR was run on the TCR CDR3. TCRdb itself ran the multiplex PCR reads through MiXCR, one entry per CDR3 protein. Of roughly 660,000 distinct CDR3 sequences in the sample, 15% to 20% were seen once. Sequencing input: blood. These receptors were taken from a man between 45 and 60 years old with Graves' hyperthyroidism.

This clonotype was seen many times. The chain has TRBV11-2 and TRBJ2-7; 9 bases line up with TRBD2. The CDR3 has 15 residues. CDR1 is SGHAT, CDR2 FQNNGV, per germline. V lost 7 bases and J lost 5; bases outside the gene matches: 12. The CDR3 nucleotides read TGTGCCAGCACCTCTGGGCGGGAGGGCCTCCACGAGCAGTACTTC. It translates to CASTSGREGLHEQYF. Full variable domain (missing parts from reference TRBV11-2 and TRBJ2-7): EAGVAQSPRYKIIEKRQSVAFWCNPISGHATLYWYQQILGQGPKLLIQFQNNGVVDDSQLPKDRFSAERLKGVDSTLKIQPAKLEDSAVYLCASTSGREGLHEQYFGPGTRLTVT.

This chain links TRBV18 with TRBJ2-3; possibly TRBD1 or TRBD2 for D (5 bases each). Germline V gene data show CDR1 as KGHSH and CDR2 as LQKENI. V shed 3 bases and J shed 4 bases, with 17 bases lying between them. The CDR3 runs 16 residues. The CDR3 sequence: CASSPTSGRGADTQYF. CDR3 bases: TGTGCCAGCTCACCGACTTCGGGACGAGGGGCAGATACGCAGTATTTT.

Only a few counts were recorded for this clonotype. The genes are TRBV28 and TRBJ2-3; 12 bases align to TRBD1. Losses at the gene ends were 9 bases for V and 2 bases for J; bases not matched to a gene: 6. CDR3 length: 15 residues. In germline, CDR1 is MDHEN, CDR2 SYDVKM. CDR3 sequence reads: CASRGQGASTDTQYF. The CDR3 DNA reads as TGTGCCAGTAGGGGACAGGGGGCTTCCACAGATACGCAGTATTTT.

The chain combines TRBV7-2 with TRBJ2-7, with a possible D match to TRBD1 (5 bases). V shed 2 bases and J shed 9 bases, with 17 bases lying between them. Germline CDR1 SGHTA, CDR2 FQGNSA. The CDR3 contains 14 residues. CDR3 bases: TGTGCCAGCAGCTTATATCCACAGGTCCACGGGCAGTACTTC. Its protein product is CASSLYPQVHGQYF.